The text below deals with one T cell receptor (beta chain). These data come from a study of early T cells in non-severe SARS-CoV-2 infection. MiXCR was run by TCRdb on the 5' RACE reads, yielding one entry per CDR3 protein. Among 45,000 to 50,000 distinct CDR3 sequences listed, under 7% were seen once. The CDR3 runs 12 residues. From germline, CDR1 is SGHVS and CDR2 FNYEAQ. Trimming removed 6 bases from V and 14 bases from J, with 18 bases in between. The sequence was obtained from an adult who was a healthcare worker with PCR-confirmed SARS-CoV-2 infection or an uninfected control (not recorded which). This chain uses TRBV7-6 with TRBJ2-3; the D call may be TRBD1 or TRBD2 (5 bases each). The sample consisted of whole blood, taken at baseline. This CDR3 reads CASSPVTGTPYF. The CDR3 nucleotides are TGTGCCAGCAGTCCCGTCACCGGGACCCCGTATTTT.